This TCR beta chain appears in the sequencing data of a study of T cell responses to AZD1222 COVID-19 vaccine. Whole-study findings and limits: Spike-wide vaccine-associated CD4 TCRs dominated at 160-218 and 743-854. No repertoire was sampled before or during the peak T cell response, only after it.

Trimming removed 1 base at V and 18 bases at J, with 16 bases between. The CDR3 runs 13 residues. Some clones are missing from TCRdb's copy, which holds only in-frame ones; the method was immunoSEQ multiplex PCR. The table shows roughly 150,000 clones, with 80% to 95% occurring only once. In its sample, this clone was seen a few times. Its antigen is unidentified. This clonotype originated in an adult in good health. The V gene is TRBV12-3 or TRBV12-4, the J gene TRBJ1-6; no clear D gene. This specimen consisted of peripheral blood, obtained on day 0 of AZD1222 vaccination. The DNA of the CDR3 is TGTGCCAGCAGTTTAGGTGGGAAGGATTCTTCCCACTTT. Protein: CASSLGGKDSSHF.